This TCR beta chain stems from a study of T-cell memory formation after mild COVID-19. Per germline, CDR1 KGHDR and CDR2 SFDVKD. The CDR3 has 15 amino acids. V lost 4 bases to trimming and J lost 8 bases; unmatched junction nucleotides: 9. General study points: Detection of some responders pre-infection suggested pre-existing cross-reactive memory T cells participated. Contracting CD4+ clones sat mainly in CM and EM; CD8+ in EMRA.

This clonotype was picked up one time. The target antigen is unknown. Libraries for TCRalpha and TCRbeta carried sample barcodes and unique molecular identifiers via 5'RACE. TCRdb re-derived calls from the 5' RACE reads in MiXCR, one entry per CDR3 protein. The table records 35,000 to 50,000 distinct CDR3 sequences, approximately 9.6% of them present only once. The material sequenced was PBMCs or a T cell subset sorted from them (not recorded which). The chain is built from TRBV24-1 and TRBJ2-1; 8 nucleotides align to TRBD2. This TCR was sampled from an adult woman who had mild COVID-19 (a few samples of this study predate the infection). Cell type and time point are not known. In DNA, the CDR3 is TGTGCCACCAGTGACCCCGGGGGGGGTCTTGATGAGCAGTTCTTC. Translated, it gives CATSDPGGGLDEQFF.